This TCR beta chain was sequenced during a study of T cells expressing NK-cell markers. A remark on this clonotype: Its antigen is still unknown.

This CDR3 has 14 amino acids. Germline values: CDR1 SGHRS, CDR2 YFSETQ. Study-wide results and limits: Roughly six donors had dominant NKG2C+ clonotypes that comprised roughly 1.0-7.5% of their CD8+ T cells.

The TCR beta cDNA came from 5'RACE template switching with UMIs. TCRdb re-called the 5' RACE reads, yielding one record per CDR3 amino acid sequence without DNA. The record lists about 390,000 distinct CDR3 sequences, of which the ten most abundant hold around a tenth. This receptor was obtained from a woman aged 50 to 60 in good health. This sequence joins TRBV5-1 and TRBJ1-1. Sample: blood T cells: a sorted CD56 or NKG2C T cell subset, CD4+ or CD8+ T cells, or bulk PBMC T cells (not recorded which). This CDR3 is CASSSGSHFTEAFF.